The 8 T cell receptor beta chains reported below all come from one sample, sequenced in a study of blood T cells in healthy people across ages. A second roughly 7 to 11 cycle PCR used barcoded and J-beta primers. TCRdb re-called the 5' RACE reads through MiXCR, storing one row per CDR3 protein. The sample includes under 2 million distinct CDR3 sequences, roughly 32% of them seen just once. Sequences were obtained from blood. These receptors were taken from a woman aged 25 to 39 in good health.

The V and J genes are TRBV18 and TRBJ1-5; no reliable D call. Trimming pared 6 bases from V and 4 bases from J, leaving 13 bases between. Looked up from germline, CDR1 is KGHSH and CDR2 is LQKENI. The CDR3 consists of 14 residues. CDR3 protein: CASSSGRRNQPQHF. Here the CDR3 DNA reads TGTGCCAGCTCCTCGGGGAGAAGAAATCAGCCCCAGCATTTT.

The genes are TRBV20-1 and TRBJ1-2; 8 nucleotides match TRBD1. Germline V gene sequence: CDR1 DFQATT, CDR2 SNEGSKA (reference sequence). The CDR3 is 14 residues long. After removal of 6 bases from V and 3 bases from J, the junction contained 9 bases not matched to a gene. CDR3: CSADPRGRDYGYTF. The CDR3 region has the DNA TGCAGTGCCGACCCCAGGGGGCGCGACTATGGCTACACCTTC.

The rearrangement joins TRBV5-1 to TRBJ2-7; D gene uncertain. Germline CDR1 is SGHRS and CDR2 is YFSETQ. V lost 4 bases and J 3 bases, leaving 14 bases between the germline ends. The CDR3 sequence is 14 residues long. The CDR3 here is CASSPTMEGYEQYF. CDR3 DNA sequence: TGCGCCAGCAGCCCAACCATGGAAGGCTACGAGCAGTACTTC. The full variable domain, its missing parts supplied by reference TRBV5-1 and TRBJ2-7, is KAGVTQTPRYLIKTRGQQVTLSCSPISGHRSVSWYQQTPGQGLQFLFEYFSETQRNKGNFPGRFSGRQFSNSRSEMNVSTLELGDSALYLCASSPTMEGYEQYFGPGTRLTVT.

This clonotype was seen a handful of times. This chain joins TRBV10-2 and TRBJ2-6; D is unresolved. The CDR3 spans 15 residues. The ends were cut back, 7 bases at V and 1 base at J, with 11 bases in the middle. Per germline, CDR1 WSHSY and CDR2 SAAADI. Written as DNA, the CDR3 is TGCGCCAGCATCAATTCAGCATCTGGGGCCAACGTCCTGACTTTC. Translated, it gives CASINSASGANVLTF.

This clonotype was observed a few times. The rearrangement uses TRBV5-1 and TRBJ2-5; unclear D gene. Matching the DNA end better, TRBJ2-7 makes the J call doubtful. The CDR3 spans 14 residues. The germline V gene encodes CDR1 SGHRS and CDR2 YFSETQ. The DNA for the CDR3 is TGCGCCAGCAGCGTTGCCAACACGAACTACGAGCAGTACTTC. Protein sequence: CASSVANTNYEQYF.

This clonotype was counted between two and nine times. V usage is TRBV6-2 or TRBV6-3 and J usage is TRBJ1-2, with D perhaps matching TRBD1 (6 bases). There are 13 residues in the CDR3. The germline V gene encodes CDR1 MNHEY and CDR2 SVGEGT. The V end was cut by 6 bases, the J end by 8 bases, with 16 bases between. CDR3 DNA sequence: TGTGCCAGCAGGAACAGGGAGTTTGGAGGCTACACCTTC. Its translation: CASRNREFGGYTF.

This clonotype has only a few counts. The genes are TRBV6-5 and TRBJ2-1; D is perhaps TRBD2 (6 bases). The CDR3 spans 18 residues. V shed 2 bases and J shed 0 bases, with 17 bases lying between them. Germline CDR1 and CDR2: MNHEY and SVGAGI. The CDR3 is CASSYPGWGVSSYNEQFF. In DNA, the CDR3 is TGTGCCAGCAGTTACCCGGGGTGGGGGGTCAGCTCCTACAATGAGCAGTTCTTC.

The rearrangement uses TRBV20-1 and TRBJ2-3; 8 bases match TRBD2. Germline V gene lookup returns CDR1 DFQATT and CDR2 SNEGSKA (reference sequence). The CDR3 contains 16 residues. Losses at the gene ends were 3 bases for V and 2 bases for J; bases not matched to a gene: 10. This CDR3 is CSARQFTGGFTDTQYF. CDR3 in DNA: TGCAGTGCTAGGCAATTTACGGGAGGGTTCACAGATACGCAGTATTTT.